This TCR beta chain was documented in a study of T-cell memory formation after mild COVID-19. Points from the study as a whole: Pre-infection memory already had some responding clones, implying cross-reactive memory joined.

A few counts support this clonotype. Its target is unknown. With constant-segment primers, 5'RACE yielded cDNA libraries of TCR alpha and TCR beta that carried sample barcodes and UMIs. TCRdb ran MiXCR on the 5' RACE reads and lists one entry per CDR3 protein. The data hold approximately 150,000 distinct CDR3 sequences, with about 5.5% observed a single time. The CDR3 runs to 16 residues. The germline V gene has CDR1 LGHNA and CDR2 YNFKEQ. Losses at the gene ends were 1 base for V and 5 bases for J; bases not matched to a gene: 6. This receptor was obtained from an adult woman who had mild COVID-19 (a few samples of this study predate the infection). Cell type and time point are not known. The chain joins TRBV4-2 to TRBJ2-1, with 9 bases matching TRBD2. Sequences were obtained from PBMCs or a T cell subset sorted from them (not recorded which). The CDR3 protein is CASSQVAAGGHNEQFF. In DNA form, the CDR3 reads TGTGCCAGCAGCCAAGTGGCGGCGGGGGGGCACAATGAGCAGTTCTTC.